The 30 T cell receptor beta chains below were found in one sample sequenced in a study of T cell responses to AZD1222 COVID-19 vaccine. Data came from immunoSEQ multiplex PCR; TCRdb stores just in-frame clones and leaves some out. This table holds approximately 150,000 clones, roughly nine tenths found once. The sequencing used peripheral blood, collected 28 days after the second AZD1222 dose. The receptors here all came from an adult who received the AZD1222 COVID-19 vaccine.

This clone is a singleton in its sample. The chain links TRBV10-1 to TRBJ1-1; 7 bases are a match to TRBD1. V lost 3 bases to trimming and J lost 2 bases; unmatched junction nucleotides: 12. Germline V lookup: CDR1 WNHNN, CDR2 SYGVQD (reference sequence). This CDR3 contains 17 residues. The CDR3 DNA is TGCGCCAGCAGTGACAAGCTTACGAGGGACAGCAACACTGAAGCTTTCTTT. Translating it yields CASSDKLTRDSNTEAFF.

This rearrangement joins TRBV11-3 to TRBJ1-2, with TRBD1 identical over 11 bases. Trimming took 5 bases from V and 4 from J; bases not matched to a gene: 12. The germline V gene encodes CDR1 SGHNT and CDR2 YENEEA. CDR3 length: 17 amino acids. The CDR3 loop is CASSPRGQGAASYGYTF. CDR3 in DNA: TGTGCCAGCAGCCCCCGCGGACAGGGGGCGGCAAGCTATGGCTACACCTTC.

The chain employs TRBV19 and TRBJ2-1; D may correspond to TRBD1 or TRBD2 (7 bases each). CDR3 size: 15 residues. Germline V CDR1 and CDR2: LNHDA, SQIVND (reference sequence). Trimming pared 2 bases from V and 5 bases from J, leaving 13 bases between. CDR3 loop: CASSIQGGSDNEQFF. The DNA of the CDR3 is TGTGCCAGTAGTATACAGGGGGGGAGTGACAATGAGCAGTTCTTC. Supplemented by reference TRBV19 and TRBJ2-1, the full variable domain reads DGGITQSPKYLFRKEGQNVTLSCEQNLNHDAMYWYRQDPGQGLRLIYYSQIVNDFQKGDIAEGYSVSREKKESFPLTVTSAQKNPTAFYLCASSIQGGSDNEQFFGPGTRLTVL.

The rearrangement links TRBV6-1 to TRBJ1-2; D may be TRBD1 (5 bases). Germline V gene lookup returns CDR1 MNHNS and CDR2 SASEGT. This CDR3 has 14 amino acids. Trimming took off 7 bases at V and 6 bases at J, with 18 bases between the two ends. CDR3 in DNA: TGTGCCAGCACTCGTGAGAGGGGTCGAGATGGCTACACCTTC. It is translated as CASTRERGRDGYTF.

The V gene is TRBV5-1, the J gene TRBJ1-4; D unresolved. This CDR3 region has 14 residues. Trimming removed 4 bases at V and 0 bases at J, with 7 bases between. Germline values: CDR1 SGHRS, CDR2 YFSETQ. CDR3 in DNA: TGCGCCAGCAGCCAGACATCAACTAATGAAAAACTGTTTTTT. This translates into CASSQTSTNEKLFF. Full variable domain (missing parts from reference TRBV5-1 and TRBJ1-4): KAGVTQTPRYLIKTRGQQVTLSCSPISGHRSVSWYQQTPGQGLQFLFEYFSETQRNKGNFPGRFSGRQFSNSRSEMNVSTLELGDSALYLCASSQTSTNEKLFFGSGTQLSVL.

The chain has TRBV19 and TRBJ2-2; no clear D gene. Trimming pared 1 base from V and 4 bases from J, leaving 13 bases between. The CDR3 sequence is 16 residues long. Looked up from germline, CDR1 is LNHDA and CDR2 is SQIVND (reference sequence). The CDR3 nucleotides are TGTGCCAGTAGTATAGTGGTGGGTGTTTCCACCGGGGAGCTGTTTTTT. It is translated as CASSIVVGVSTGELFF. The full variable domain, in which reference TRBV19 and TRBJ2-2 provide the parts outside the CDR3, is DGGITQSPKYLFRKEGQNVTLSCEQNLNHDAMYWYRQDPGQGLRLIYYSQIVNDFQKGDIAEGYSVSREKKESFPLTVTSAQKNPTAFYLCASSIVVGVSTGELFFGEGSRLTVL.

The CDR3: CAISERGEWYEQYF. DNA of the CDR3: TGTGCCATCAGTGAACGGGGGGAGTGGTACGAGCAGTACTTC. This chain links TRBV10-3 with TRBJ2-7; 7 nucleotides match TRBD2. The CDR3 runs to 14 residues. Germline V gene sequence: CDR1 ENHRY, CDR2 SYGVKD. The junction had 6 bases not matched to a gene; V was cut back by 3 bases and J by 4 bases.

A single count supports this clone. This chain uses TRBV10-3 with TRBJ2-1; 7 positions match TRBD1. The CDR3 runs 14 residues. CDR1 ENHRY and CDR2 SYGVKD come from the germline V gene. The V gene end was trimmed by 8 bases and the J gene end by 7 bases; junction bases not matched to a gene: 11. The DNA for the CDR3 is TGTGCCATCGCCACCGTACAGGGGCAGAATGAGCAGTTCTTC. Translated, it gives CAIATVQGQNEQFF.

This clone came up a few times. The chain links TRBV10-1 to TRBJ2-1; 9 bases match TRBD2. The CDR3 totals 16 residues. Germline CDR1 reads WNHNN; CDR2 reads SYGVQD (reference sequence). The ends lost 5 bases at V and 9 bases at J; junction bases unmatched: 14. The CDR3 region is CASSWSAGGGRFEQFF. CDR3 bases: TGCGCCAGCAGTTGGTCGGCGGGAGGGGGACGCTTTGAGCAGTTCTTC.

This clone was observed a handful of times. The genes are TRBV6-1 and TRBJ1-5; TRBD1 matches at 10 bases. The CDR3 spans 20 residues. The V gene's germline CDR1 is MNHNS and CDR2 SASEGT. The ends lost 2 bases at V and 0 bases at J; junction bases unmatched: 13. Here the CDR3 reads CASSEWGRGQGSFSNQPQHF. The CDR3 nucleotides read TGTGCCAGCAGTGAATGGGGGCGGGGACAGGGGTCGTTTAGCAATCAGCCCCAGCATTTT.

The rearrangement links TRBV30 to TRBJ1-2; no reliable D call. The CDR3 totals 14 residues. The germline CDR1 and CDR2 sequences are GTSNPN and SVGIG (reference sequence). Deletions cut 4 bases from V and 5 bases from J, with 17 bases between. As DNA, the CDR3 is TGTGCCTGGAACACTTGGACGGGAACTTATGGCTACACCTTC. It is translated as CAWNTWTGTYGYTF.

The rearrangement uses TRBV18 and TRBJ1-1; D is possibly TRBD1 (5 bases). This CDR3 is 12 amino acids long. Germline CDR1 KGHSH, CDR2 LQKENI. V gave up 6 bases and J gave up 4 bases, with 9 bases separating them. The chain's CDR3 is CASSRQGTEAFF. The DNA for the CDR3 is TGTGCCAGCTCGCGTCAGGGCACTGAAGCTTTCTTT.

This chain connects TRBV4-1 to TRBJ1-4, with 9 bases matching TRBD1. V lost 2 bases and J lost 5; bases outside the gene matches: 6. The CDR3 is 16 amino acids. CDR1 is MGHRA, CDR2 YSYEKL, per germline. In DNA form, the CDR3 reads TGCGCCAGCAGCCAAATTGGACAGGGGAAGAATGAAAAACTGTTTTTT. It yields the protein CASSQIGQGKNEKLFF.

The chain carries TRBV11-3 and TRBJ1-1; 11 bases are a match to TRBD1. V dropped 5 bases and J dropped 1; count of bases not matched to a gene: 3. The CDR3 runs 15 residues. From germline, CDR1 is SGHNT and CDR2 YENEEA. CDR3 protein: CASSPGQGANTEAFF. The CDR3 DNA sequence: TGTGCCAGCAGCCCAGGACAGGGGGCGAACACTGAAGCTTTCTTT.

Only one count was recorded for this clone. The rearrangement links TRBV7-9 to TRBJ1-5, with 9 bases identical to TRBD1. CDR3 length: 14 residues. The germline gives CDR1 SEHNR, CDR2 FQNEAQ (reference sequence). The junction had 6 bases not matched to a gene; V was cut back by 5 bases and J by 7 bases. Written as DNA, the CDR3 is TGTGCCAGCAGCCTAGGGACAGGGCGGCAGCCCCAGCATTTT. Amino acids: CASSLGTGRQPQHF.

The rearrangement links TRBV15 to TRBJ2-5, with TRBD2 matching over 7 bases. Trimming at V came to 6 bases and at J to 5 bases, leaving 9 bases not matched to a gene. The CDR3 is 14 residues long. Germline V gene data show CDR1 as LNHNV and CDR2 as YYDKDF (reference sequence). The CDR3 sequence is CATSELGGGETQYF. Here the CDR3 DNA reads TGTGCCACCAGTGAATTGGGGGGAGGGGAGACCCAGTACTTC.

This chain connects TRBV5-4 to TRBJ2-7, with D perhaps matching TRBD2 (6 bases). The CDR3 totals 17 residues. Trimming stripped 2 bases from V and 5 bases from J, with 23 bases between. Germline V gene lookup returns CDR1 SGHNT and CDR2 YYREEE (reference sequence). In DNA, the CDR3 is TGTGCCAGCAGCTTAGTGGCGGGCCTCCCCGCGGGGAACGAGCAGTACTTC. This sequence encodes CASSLVAGLPAGNEQYF.

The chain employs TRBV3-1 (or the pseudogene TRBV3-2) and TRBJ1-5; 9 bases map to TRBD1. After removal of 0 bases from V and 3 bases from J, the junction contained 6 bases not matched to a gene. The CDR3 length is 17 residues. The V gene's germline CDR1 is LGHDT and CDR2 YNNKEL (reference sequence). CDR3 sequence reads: CASSQEGTGKPNQPQHF. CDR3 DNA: TGTGCCAGCAGCCAAGAGGGGACAGGGAAACCCAATCAGCCCCAGCATTTT.

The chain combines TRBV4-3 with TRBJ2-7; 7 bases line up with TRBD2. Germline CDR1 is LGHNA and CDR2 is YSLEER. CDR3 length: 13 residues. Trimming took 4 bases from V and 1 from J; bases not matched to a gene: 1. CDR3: CASSPSGSYEQYF. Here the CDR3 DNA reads TGCGCCAGCAGCCCTAGCGGTTCCTACGAGCAGTACTTC.

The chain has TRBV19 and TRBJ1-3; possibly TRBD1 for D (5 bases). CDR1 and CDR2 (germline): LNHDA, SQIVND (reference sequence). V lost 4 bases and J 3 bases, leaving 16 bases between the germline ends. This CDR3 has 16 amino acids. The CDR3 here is CASSTTGTSGGNTIYF. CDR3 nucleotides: TGTGCCAGTAGTACAACCGGGACTTCGGGTGGAAACACCATATATTTT.

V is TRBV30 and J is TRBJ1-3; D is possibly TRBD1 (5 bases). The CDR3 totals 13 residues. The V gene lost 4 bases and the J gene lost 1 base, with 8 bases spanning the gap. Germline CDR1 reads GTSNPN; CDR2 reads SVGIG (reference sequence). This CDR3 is CAWNRGSGNTIYF. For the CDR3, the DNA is TGTGCCTGGAATAGGGGTTCTGGAAACACCATATATTTT. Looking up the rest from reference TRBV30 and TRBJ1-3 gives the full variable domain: SQTIHQWPATLVQPVGSPLSLECTVEGTSNPNLYWYRQAAGRGLQLLFYSVGIGQISSEVPQNLSASRPQDRQFILSSKKLLLSDSGFYLCAWNRGSGNTIYFGEGSWLTVV.

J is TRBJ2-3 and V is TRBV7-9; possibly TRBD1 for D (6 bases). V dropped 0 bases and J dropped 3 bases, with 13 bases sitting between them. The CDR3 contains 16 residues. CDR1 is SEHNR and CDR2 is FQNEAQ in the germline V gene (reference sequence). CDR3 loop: CASSLARVDRTDTQYF. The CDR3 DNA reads TGTGCCAGCAGCTTAGCGAGGGTTGACAGGACAGATACGCAGTATTTT.

The CDR3 is CATSDNRDNPPQHF. The CDR3 nucleotides are TGTGCCACCAGTGATAACAGGGACAACCCGCCCCAGCATTTT. The chain couples TRBV24-1 to TRBJ1-5; D is perhaps TRBD1 (6 bases). Germline values: CDR1 KGHDR, CDR2 SFDVKD. Trimming removed 3 bases from V and 9 bases from J, with 14 bases in between. This CDR3 spans 14 amino acids.

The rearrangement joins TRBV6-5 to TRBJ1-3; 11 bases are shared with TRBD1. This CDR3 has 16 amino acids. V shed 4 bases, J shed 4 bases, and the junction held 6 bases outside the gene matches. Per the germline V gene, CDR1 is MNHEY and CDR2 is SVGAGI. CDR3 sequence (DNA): TGTGCCAGCAGTTCCGGGACAGGGGGTATCGGAAACACCATATATTTT. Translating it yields CASSSGTGGIGNTIYF.

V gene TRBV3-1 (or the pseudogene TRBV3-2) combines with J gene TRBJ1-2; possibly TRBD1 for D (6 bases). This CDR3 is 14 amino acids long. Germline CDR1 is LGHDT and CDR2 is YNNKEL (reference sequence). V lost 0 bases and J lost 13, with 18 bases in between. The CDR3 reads CASSQDLPGEPLTF. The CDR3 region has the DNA TGTGCCAGCAGCCAAGATCTGCCAGGGGAACCCCTCACCTTC.

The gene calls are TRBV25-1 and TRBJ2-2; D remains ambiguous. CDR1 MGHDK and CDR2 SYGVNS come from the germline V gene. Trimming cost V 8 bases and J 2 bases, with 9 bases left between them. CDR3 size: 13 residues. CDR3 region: CASGVTNTGELFF. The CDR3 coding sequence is TGTGCCAGCGGAGTGACCAACACCGGGGAGCTGTTTTTT.

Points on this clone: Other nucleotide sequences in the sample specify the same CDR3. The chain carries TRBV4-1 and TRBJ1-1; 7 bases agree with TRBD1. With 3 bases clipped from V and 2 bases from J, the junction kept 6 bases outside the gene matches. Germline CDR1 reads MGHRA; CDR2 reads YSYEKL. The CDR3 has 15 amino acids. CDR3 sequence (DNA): TGCGCCAGCAGCCACTCGGGACAGTTAAACACTGAAGCTTTCTTT. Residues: CASSHSGQLNTEAFF.

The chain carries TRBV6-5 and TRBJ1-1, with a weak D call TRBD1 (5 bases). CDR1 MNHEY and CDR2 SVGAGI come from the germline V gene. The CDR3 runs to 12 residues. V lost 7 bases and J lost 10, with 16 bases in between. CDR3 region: CASTSGVAVAFF. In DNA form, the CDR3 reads TGTGCCAGCACCTCGGGGGTGGCGGTAGCTTTCTTT.

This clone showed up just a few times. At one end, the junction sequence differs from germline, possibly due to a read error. CDR3 amino acids: CASSQDILSGSSEQYF. Written as DNA, the CDR3 is TGCGCCAGCAGCCAAGACATCCTTAGCGGGTCCTCCGAGCAGTACTTC. The gene calls are TRBV4-3 and TRBJ2-7, with 7 positions matching TRBD2. The CDR3 sequence is 16 residues long. CDR1 LGHNA and CDR2 YSLEER come from the germline V gene.

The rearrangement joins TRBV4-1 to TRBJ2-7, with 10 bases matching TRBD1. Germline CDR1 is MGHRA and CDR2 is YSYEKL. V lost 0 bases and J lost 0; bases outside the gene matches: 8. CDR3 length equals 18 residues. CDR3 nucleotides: TGCGCCAGCAGCCAAGATTACGGGACAGGGGCCCGCTCCTACGAGCAGTACTTC. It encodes CASSQDYGTGARSYEQYF.